This TCR beta chain is from a study of PD-L1 blockade in urothelial cancer. Background on the study: Bladder-origin urothelial cancer in males covered twenty-five of 29 patients. Once treatment had started, blood was analyzed at 3 weeks (second dose) and again at 6 weeks.

V gave up 2 bases and J gave up 6 bases; unmatched junction bases: 2. The CDR3 consists of 13 residues. Per the germline V gene, CDR1 is SGHRS and CDR2 is YFSETQ. The time point was: peripheral blood 6 weeks after treatment start. Clones were read by immunoSEQ multiplex PCR, and TCRdb kept only the in-frame ones, dropping some. The sample has around 69,000 clones; approximately 90% are singletons. The source is a woman of 80 years or more with urothelial cancer. The chain joins TRBV5-1 to TRBJ1-2; 9 positions agree with TRBD1. Source: PBMCs, taken around atezolizumab (anti-PD-L1) treatment. CDR3 loop: CASSFGTGNGYTF. The CDR3 coding sequence is TGCGCCAGCAGCTTCGGGACAGGGAATGGCTACACCTTC.